The 14 T cell receptor beta chains presented below share a single source sample, sequenced in a study of shared clonotypes between healthy human individuals (dated by TCRdb to about 2020). The library was prepared using the immunoSEQ multiplex PCR assay. Imported from immuneACCESS, the table was reduced by TCRdb to in-frame sequences with V and J called. These copies leave out some clones; in studies compared against another copy, an unresolved V gene accounts for under half, and the cause of the remainder is not known. In this sample the table shows hundreds of thousands of clones, approximately 95% of which occur a single time. 0.05% to 0.07% of the sample is held by the ten biggest clonotypes. The sample comprised naive CD4+ T cells sorted from blood. This sample's cell subset or site label indicates: CD45RA+ positively selected. These TCRs come from a woman younger than 45 in good health.

This chain connects TRBV11-3 to TRBJ2-2; D is uncertain. With 5 bases removed from V and 8 bases from J, the gap between germline ends came to 12 bases. The CDR3 is 13 residues long. Looked up from germline, CDR1 is SGHNT and CDR2 is YENEEA. In DNA, the CDR3 is TGTGCCAGCAGCCTACCCGGAGCAGGGGAGCTGTTTTTT. Residues: CASSLPGAGELFF.

The rearrangement links TRBV10-3 to TRBJ2-7, with D perhaps TRBD1 (6 bases). Looked up from germline, CDR1 is ENHRY and CDR2 is SYGVKD. This CDR3 is 14 amino acids long. With 4 bases removed from V and 1 base from J, the gap between germline ends came to 11 bases. The CDR3 bases are TGTGCCATCAGTGGGCCAGGGGAGTCCTACGAGCAGTACTTC. This codes for CAISGPGESYEQYF.

The chain employs TRBV7-6 and TRBJ2-7; perhaps TRBD1 as D (5 bases). The CDR3 extends over 15 amino acids. V was pared by 2 bases and J by 2 bases, with 13 bases between. Germline-derived CDR1 and CDR2 are SGHVS and FNYEAQ. The CDR3 DNA reads as TGTGCCAGCAGCTTAAGGGTCACAGGTCCCTACGAGCAGTACTTC. This codes for CASSLRVTGPYEQYF.

The CDR3 sequence: CAWSPSTSADEKLFF. In DNA, the CDR3 is TGTGCCTGGAGTCCTTCGACCTCGGCAGATGAAAAACTGTTTTTT. The chain employs TRBV30 and TRBJ1-4; no clear D gene. Germline loops: CDR1 GTSNPN, CDR2 SVGIG (reference sequence). This CDR3 has 15 amino acids. V lost 2 bases to trimming and J lost 6 bases, with 16 bases between them.

This clone was seen only once. V gene TRBV12-2 combines with J gene TRBJ2-1; TRBD2, the D gene given by the table, was not confirmed from the DNA. TRBV12-2 is a listed pseudogene. CDR3 length: 17 residues. The CDR3 DNA follows: TGTGCAAGTCGCCAAGGACTAGCGGGAGGTTTTATAGATGAGCAGTTCTTC. It specifies CASRQGLAGGFIDEQFF.

This chain joins TRBV28 and TRBJ2-2; D gene uncertain. This CDR3 is 12 amino acids long. The ends were cut back, 7 bases at V and 3 bases at J, with 6 bases in the middle. The germline CDR1 and CDR2 sequences are MDHEN and SYDVKM. The CDR3 loop reads CASTEHTGELFF. In DNA form, the CDR3 reads TGTGCCAGCACCGAACACACCGGGGAGCTGTTTTTT.

The chain uses TRBV5-5 and TRBJ2-3, with D possibly TRBD2 on 5 matching bases. V lost 7 bases to trimming and J lost 4 bases, with 16 bases between them. This CDR3 region has 14 residues. The V gene's germline CDR1 is SGHKS and CDR2 YYEKEE (reference sequence). The CDR3 sequence: CASEKAAQPDTQYF. CDR3 in DNA: TGTGCCAGCGAGAAAGCGGCCCAGCCAGATACGCAGTATTTT.

The chain uses TRBV19 and TRBJ2-7; 8 bases line up with TRBD2. This CDR3 has 15 residues. Trimming took 1 base from V and 2 from J; bases not matched to a gene: 4. The germline V gene has CDR1 LNHDA and CDR2 SQIVND (reference sequence). The CDR3 protein is CASSIGLARPYEQYF. CDR3 in DNA: TGTGCCAGTAGTATAGGACTAGCGAGGCCCTACGAGCAGTACTTC.

This clone has only one observation. This CDR3 is also generated by other DNA sequences in the sample. The CDR3 bases are TGCAGCGTTGGAAGGGGGACAGGGGGTGATGGGGCCAACGTCCTGACTTTC. Amino acids: CSVGRGTGGDGANVLTF. This chain joins TRBV29-1 and TRBJ2-6, with 11 bases identical to TRBD1. Germline trimming cut 4 bases from V and 3 bases from J; bases unmatched to any gene: 8. CDR3 length equals 17 residues. In germline, CDR1 is SQVTM, CDR2 ANQGSEA.

This chain connects TRBV6-5 to TRBJ1-1, with TRBD1 matching 10 bases. The ends lost 8 bases at V and 1 base at J; junction bases unmatched: 7. The CDR3 is 15 amino acids. Looked up from germline, CDR1 is MNHEY and CDR2 is SVGAGI. This CDR3 is CASFSDRGSNTEAFF. CDR3 coding DNA: TGTGCCAGCTTCTCGGACAGGGGGTCGAACACTGAAGCTTTCTTT.

The J gene is TRBJ1-2, the V gene TRBV28; D is ambiguous. V gave up 11 bases and J gave up 4 bases, with 11 bases separating them. Per germline, CDR1 MDHEN and CDR2 SYDVKM. There are 11 residues in the CDR3. The CDR3 reads CAGGQAYGYTF. The DNA for the CDR3 is TGTGCCGGCGGGCAGGCCTATGGCTACACCTTC.

The chain links TRBV5-3 to TRBJ2-7, with D maybe TRBD1 (6 bases). TRBV5-3 is an ORF, and what it does is uncertain. CDR3 length: 15 residues. Trimming shortened V by 4 bases and J by 6 bases, and 20 bases separated the two germline ends. The CDR3 loop reads CARSVPQQGRSEQYF. Here the CDR3 DNA reads TGTGCCAGAAGCGTTCCCCAACAGGGTCGCTCCGAGCAGTACTTC.

The genes are TRBV6-1 and TRBJ2-5; D is undetermined. Deletions cut 5 bases from V and 4 bases from J, with 11 bases between. Germline CDR1 MNHNS, CDR2 SASEGT. This CDR3 region has 13 residues. CDR3 loop: CASSTTYGETQYF. CDR3 bases: TGTGCCAGCAGTACTACTTATGGAGAGACCCAGTACTTC.

J is TRBJ2-7 and V is TRBV28; TRBD1 is a possible D gene (6 bases). In germline, CDR1 is MDHEN, CDR2 SYDVKM. V was shortened by 4 bases and J by 2 bases, with 12 bases between the two germline ends. The CDR3 covers 14 residues. Written as DNA, the CDR3 is TGTGCCAGCAGTTACTACCGGGACACCTACGAGCAGTACTTC. Translating gives CASSYYRDTYEQYF.